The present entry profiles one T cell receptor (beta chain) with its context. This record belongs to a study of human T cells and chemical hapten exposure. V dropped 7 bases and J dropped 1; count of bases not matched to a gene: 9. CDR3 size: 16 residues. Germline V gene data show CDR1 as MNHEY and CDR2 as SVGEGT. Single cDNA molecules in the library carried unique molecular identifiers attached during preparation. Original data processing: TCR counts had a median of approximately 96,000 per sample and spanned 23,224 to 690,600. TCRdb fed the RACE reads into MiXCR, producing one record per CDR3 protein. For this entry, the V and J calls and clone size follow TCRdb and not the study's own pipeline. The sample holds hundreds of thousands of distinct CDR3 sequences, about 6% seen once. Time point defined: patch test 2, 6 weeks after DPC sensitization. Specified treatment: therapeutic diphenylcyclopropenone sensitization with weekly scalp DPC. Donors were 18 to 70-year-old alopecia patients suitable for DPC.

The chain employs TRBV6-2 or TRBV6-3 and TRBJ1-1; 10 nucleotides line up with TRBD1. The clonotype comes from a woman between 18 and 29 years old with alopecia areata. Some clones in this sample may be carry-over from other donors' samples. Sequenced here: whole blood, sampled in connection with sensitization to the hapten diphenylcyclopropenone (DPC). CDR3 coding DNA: TGTGCCAGCACGCCTCCGACAGGGGGCGCGAACACTGAAGCTTTCTTT. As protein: CASTPPTGGANTEAFF.